This T cell receptor beta chain was retrieved from a study of blood T cell repertoires in COVID-19. Study background: Sites in the United States, Italy and Spain provided acute and convalescent COVID-19 samples. PBMCs, B-cell-depleted T cells, or T cells were the source of the cDNA or gDNA that made up the material.

The V and J ends lost 0 bases and 4 bases, in that order; junction bases with no gene match: 8. Per the germline V gene, CDR1 is LGHNA and CDR2 is YSLEER. The CDR3 extends over 17 amino acids. Only in-frame clones appear in the TCRdb table, and some are missing; sequencing was by immunoSEQ multiplex PCR. Of under 300,000 clones listed, nearly 90% are singletons. This receptor was obtained from a woman aged 40 to 50 who had recovered from COVID-19. Material for sequencing was peripheral blood. This chain connects TRBV4-3 to TRBJ2-1; 8 bases fit TRBD2. The CDR3 here is CASSQDPSGRSYNEQFF. CDR3 nucleotides: TGCGCCAGCAGCCAAGACCCGAGCGGGAGAAGTTACAATGAGCAGTTCTTC.